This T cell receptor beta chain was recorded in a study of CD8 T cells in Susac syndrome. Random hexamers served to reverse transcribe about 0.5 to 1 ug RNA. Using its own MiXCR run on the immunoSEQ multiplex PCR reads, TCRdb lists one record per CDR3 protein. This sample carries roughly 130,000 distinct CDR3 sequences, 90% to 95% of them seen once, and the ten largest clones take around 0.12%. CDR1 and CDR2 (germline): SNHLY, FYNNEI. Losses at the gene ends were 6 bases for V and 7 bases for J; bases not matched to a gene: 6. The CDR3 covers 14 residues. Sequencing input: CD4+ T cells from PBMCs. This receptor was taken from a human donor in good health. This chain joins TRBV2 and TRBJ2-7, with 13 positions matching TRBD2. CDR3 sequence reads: CASSALAGGSEQYF. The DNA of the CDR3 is TGTGCCAGCAGCGCACTAGCGGGAGGGAGTGAGCAGTACTTC.